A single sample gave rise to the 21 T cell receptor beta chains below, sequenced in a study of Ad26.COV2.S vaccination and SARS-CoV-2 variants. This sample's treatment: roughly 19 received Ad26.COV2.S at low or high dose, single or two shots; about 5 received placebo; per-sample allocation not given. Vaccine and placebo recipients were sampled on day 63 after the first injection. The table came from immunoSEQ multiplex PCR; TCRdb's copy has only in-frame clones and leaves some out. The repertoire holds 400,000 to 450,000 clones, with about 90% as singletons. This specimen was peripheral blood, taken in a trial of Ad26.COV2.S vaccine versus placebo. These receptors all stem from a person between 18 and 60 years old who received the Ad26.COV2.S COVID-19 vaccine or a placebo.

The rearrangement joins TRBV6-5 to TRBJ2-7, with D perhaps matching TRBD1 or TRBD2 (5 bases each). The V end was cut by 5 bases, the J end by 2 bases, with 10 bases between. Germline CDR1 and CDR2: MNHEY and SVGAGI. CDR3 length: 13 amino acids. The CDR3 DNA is TGTGCCAGCAGTATCGGGACGACCTACGAGCAGTACTTC. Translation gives CASSIGTTYEQYF.

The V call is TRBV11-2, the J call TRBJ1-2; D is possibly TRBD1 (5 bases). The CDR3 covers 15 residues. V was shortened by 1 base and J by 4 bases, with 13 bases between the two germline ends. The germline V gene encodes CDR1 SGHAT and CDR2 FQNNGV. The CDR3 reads CASSLGLGVTYGYTF. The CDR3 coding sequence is TGTGCCAGCAGCTTAGGACTGGGGGTAACCTATGGCTACACCTTC.

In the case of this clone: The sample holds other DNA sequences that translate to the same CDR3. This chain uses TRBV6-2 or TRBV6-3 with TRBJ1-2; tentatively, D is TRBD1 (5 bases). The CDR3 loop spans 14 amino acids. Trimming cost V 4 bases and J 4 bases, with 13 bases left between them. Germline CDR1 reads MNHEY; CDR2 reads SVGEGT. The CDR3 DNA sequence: TGTGCCAGCAGTTCCCGCGGGGGAGGCTATGGCTACACCTTC. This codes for CASSSRGGGYGYTF.

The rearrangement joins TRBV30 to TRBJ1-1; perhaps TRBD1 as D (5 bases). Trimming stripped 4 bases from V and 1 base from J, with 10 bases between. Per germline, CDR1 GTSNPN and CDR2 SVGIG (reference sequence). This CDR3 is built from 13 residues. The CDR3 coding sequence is TGTGCCTGGACGTCTGGGGGGAACACTGAAGCTTTCTTT. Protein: CAWTSGGNTEAFF.

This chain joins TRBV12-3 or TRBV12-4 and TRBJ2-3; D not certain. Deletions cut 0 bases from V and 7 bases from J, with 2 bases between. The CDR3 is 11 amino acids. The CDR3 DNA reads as TGTGCCAGCAGTTTAGCCAATACGCAGTATTTT. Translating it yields CASSLANTQYF.

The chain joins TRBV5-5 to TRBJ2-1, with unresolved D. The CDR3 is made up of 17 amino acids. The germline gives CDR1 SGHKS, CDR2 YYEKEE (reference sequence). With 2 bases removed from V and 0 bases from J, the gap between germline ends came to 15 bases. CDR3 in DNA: TGTGCCAGCAGCTTCATGCCGCTTGAGTTCTCCTACAATGAGCAGTTCTTC. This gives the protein CASSFMPLEFSYNEQFF. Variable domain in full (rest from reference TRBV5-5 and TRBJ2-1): DAGVTQSPTHLIKTRGQQVTLRCSPISGHKSVSWYQQVLGQGPQFIFQYYEKEERGRGNFPDRFSARQFPNYSSELNVNALLLGDSALYLCASSFMPLEFSYNEQFFGPGTRLTVL.

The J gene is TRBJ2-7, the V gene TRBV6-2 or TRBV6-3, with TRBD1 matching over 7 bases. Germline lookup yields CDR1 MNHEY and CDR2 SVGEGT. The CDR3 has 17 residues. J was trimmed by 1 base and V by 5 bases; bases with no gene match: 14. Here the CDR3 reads CASSKLYTGTVSYEQYF. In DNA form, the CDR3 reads TGTGCCAGCAGTAAGCTATACACCGGGACAGTGTCCTACGAGCAGTACTTC.

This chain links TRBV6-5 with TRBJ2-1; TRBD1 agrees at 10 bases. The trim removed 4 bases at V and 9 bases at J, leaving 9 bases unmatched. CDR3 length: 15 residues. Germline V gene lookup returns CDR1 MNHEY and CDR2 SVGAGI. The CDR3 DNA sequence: TGTGCCAGCAGTTCCGATGGACAGGGGGGCGCTGAGCAGTTCTTC. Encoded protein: CASSSDGQGGAEQFF.

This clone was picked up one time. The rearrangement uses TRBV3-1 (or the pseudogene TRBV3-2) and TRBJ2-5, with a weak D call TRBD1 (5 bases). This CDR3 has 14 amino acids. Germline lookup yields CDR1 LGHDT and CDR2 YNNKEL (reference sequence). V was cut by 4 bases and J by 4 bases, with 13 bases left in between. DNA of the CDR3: TGTGCCAGCAGCCCCCCAGGGATAGGAGAGACCCAGTACTTC. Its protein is CASSPPGIGETQYF.

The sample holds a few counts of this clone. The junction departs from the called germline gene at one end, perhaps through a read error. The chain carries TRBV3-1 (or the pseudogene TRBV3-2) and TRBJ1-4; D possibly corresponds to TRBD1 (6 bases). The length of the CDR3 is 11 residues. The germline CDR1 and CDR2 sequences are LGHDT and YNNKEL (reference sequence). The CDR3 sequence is CASRQGGGLFF. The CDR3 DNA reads TGTGCCAGCAGGCAAGGGGGGGGACTGTTTTTT.

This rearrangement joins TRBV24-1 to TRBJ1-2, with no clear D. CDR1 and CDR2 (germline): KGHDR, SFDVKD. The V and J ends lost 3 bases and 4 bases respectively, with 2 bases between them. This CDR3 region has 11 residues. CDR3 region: CATSDIYGYTF. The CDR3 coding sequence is TGTGCCACCAGTGATATCTATGGCTACACCTTC.

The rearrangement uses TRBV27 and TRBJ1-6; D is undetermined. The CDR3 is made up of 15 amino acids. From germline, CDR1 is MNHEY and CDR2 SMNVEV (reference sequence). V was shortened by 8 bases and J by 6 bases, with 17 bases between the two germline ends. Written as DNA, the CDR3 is TGTGCCAGCGCCCCATCGTCGGCTCCTAATTCACCCCTCCACTTT. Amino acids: CASAPSSAPNSPLHF.

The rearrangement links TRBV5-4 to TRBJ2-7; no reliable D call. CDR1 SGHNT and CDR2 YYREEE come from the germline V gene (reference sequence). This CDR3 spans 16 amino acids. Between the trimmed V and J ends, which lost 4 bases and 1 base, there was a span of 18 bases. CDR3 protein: CASSPSEGSFSYEQYF. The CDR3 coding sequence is TGTGCCAGCAGCCCCTCGGAAGGGTCTTTTTCCTACGAGCAGTACTTC.

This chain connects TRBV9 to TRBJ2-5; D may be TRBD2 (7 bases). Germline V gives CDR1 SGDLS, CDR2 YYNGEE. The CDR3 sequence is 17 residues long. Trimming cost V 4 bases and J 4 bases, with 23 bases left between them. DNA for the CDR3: TGTGCCAGCAGCCTACCCCGCGCGGGGGCCCAAACAGAGACCCAGTACTTC. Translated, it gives CASSLPRAGAQTETQYF.

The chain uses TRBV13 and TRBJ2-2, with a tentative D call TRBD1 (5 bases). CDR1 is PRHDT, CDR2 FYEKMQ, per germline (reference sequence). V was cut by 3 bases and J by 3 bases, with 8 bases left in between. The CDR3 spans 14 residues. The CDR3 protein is CASSFTGHTGELFF. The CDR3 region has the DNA TGTGCCAGCAGCTTCACAGGTCACACCGGGGAGCTGTTTTTT.

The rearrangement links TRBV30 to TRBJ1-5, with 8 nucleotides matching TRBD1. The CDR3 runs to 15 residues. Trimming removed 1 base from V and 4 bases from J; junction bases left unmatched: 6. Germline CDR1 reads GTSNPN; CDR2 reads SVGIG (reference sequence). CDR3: CAWSESGGGNQPQHF. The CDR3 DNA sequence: TGTGCCTGGAGTGAGTCAGGGGGCGGAAATCAGCCCCAGCATTTT. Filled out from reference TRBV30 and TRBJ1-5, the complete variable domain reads SQTIHQWPATLVQPVGSPLSLECTVEGTSNPNLYWYRQAAGRGLQLLFYSVGIGQISSEVPQNLSASRPQDRQFILSSKKLLLSDSGFYLCAWSESGGGNQPQHFGDGTRLSIL.

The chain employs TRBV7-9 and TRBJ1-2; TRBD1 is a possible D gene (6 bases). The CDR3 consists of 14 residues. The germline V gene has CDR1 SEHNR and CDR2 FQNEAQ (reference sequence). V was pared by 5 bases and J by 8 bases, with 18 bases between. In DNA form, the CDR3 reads TGTGCCAGCAGCGGTACGGTGGGGGCGCGGGGCTACACCTTC. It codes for CASSGTVGARGYTF.

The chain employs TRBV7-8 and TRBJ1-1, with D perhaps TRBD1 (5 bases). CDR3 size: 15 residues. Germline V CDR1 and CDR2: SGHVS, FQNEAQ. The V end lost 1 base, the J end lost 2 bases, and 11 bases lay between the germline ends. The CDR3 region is CASSLDDRRNTEAFF. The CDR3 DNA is TGTGCCAGCAGCTTAGATGACAGACGTAACACTGAAGCTTTCTTT.

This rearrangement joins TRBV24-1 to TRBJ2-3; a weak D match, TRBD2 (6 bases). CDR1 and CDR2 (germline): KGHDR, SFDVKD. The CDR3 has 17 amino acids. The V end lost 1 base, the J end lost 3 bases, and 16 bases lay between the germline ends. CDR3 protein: CATSDLPASRGTDTQYF. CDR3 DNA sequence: TGTGCCACCAGTGATTTACCGGCTAGCCGGGGGACAGATACGCAGTATTTT.

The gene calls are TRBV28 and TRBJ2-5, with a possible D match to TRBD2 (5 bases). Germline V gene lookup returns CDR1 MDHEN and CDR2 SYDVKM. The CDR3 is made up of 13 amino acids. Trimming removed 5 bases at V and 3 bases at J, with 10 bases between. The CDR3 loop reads CASSQGLKETQYF. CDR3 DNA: TGTGCCAGCAGTCAAGGACTTAAAGAGACCCAGTACTTC.

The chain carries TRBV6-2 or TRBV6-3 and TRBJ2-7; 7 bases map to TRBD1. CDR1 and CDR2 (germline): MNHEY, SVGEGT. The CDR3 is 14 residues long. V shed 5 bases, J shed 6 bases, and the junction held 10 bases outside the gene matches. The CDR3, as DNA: TGTGCCAGCAGTATCTCTAGACAGGGTTCCGAGCAGTACTTC. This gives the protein CASSISRQGSEQYF.